A selection of T cell receptor beta chains follows, all from one sample in a study of T cell repertoires in cytomegalovirus infection. TCRdb ran MiXCR on the reads and lists one entry per CDR3 protein. The sample comprises about 260,000 distinct CDR3 sequences, roughly an eighth of which are singletons, and 7% to 9.5% rests with the top ten. The sample comprised PBMCs. These receptors were taken from a human donor in good health (CMV status not recorded). Some clones in this sample may be carry-over from other donors' samples. CDR3s include the opening cysteine and the closing phenylalanine or tryptophan. A D gene is named only where the DNA matches it firmly. Part of the rows lack a size; the others show once, few, many or a class for expanded clones.

V gene	J gene	D gene	clone size	CDR3 protein	CDR3 DNA
TRBV5-1	TRBJ2-5	TRBD2	few	CASSLAVASGGEETQYF	TGCGCCAGCAGCTTGGCCGTGGCTAGCGGGGGTGAAGAGACCCAGTACTTC
TRBV7-9	TRBJ2-5	.	many	CASSLLAGGETQYF	TGTGCCAGCAGCTTATTGGCAGGCGGTGAGACCCAGTACTTC
TRBV7-9	TRBJ2-1	TRBD2	few	CASSHLAGVGSDEQFF	TGTGCCAGCAGCCACCTAGCGGGAGTGGGGTCGGATGAGCAGTTCTTC
TRBV19	TRBJ1-1	.	few	CASSTPWRGGTEAFF	TGTGCCAGTAGTACCCCCTGGAGGGGGGGAACTGAAGCTTTCTTT
TRBV7-9	TRBJ1-4	.	many	CASSLSTGSEKLFF	TGTGCCAGCAGCTTATCTACAGGGAGTGAAAAACTGTTTTTT
TRBV6-1	TRBJ1-2	.	many	CASSYSSQGHYGYTF	TGTGCCAGCAGTTATTCCTCGCAGGGGCACTATGGCTACACCTTC
TRBV4-1	TRBJ1-2	TRBD1	many	CASSQDVAGTVYGYTF	TGCGCCAGCAGCCAAGATGTGGCCGGGACAGTCTATGGCTACACCTTC
TRBV20-1	TRBJ1-3	.	.	CSAWARSGNTIYF	TGCAGTGCTTGGGCCCGCTCTGGAAACACCATATATTTT
TRBV7-9	TRBJ2-3	TRBD2	.	CASSAGLAGSTDTQYF	TGTGCCAGCAGCGCCGGCCTAGCGGGAAGCACAGATACGCAGTATTTT
TRBV27	TRBJ1-2	.	.	CASSFSAANYGYTF	TGTGCCAGCAGTTTTTCGGCGGCTAACTATGGCTACACCTTC
TRBV14	TRBJ2-1	.	few	CASSQVIVQLGYNEQFF	TGTGCCAGCAGCCAAGTTATCGTACAGTTAGGGTACAATGAGCAGTTCTTC
TRBV20-1	TRBJ1-5	TRBD1	many	CSARNKGQGGNQPQHF	TGCAGTGCTAGGAACAAAGGACAGGGTGGGAATCAGCCCCAGCATTTT
TRBV6-2/TRBV6-3	TRBJ2-7	.	.	CATLGLAPYEQYF	TGTGCCACACTCGGATTAGCTCCCTACGAGCAGTACTTC
TRBV7-9	TRBJ2-7	.	.	CASSQDIRPWEQYF	TGTGCCAGCAGCCAGGACATACGTCCGTGGGAGCAGTACTTC
TRBV23-1	TRBJ2-5	.	.	CASTTGRETQYF	TGCGCCAGCACTACAGGGAGGGAGACCCAGTACTTC
TRBV6-8	TRBJ1-5	TRBD1	.	CASRGGTGNQPQHF	TGTGCCAGCCGTGGGGGGACAGGGAATCAGCCCCAGCATTTT
TRBV20-1	TRBJ2-1	TRBD2	few	CSARDGLAGDVEQFF	TGCAGTGCTAGAGATGGACTAGCGGGAGATGTAGAGCAGTTCTTC
TRBV3-1	TRBJ2-1	.	many	CASSQDGGSYNEQFF	TGTGCCAGCAGCCAAGATGGGGGTTCCTACAATGAGCAGTTCTTC
TRBV14	TRBJ2-1	TRBD2	many	CASSQGGSLYNEQFF	TGTGCCAGCAGCCAAGGCGGGAGCCTCTACAATGAGCAGTTCTTC
TRBV28	TRBJ2-1	.	.	CASTRKGNEQFF	TGTGCCAGCACCAGGAAGGGCAATGAGCAGTTCTTC